This T cell receptor (beta chain) was identified during a study of control samples from healthy donors and cancer patients. Sequenced by immunoSEQ multiplex PCR; TCRdb stores in-frame clones only, minus some. In the table there are about 92,000 clones, around 80% of which are singletons. This receptor was taken from a woman aged 60-75 years in good health. Specimen: blood.

CDR3 loop: CASSYKGGVRAFF. The CDR3 nucleotides are TGTGCCAGCAGTTACAAAGGGGGAGTGAGAGCTTTCTTT. The V gene is TRBV6-2 or TRBV6-3, the J gene TRBJ1-1; tentatively, D is TRBD1 (6 bases). Germline V CDR1 and CDR2: MNHEY, SVGEGT. The CDR3 has 13 residues. Trimming removed 2 bases from V and 10 bases from J, with 14 bases in between.